This T cell receptor (beta chain) was retrieved from a study of Tregs in tolerant kidney transplant recipients. Study overall: Mixed chimerism was transient after nonmyeloablative marrow transplants from related graft donors. Study-wide results and caveats: Biological reproducibility was not directly addressed, but technical replication error appeared minimal. For some patients, primers changed over time, blocking nucleotide-level comparison.

This clone was detected many times. The antigen remains unidentified. This CDR3 spans 15 amino acids. Sequenced by immunoSEQ multiplex PCR; TCRdb stores in-frame clones only, minus some. The sample has tens of thousands of clones, 85% to 90% seen once. Thawed PBMCs were FACS-sorted into unstimulated CD4+CD25+CD127- regulatory T cells, CD4+CD25- non-regulatory cells, CD4 and CD8 cells. This TCR derives from a human donor who received a combined kidney and bone marrow transplant. The chain is built from TRBV12-2 and TRBJ2-1; no DNA check was done on the table's D call, TRBD2. TRBV12-2 is given as a pseudogene. This sample comprised CD4+ T cells from blood, obtained before the transplant. This CDR3 is CASRLIAGDYNEQFF. CDR3 nucleotide sequence: TGTGCAAGTCGCTTAATAGCGGGAGATTACAATGAGCAGTTCTTC.